This TCR beta chain was observed in a study of T cells after yellow fever vaccination. Trimming left V 5 bases short and J 8 bases short, with 9 bases between. Germline CDR1 and CDR2: GTSNPN and SVGIG (reference sequence). The CDR3 loop spans 10 amino acids. Study-wide results and caveats: By day 5 rather than day 15, the secondary response had peaked, though it was weaker.

Conversion of TCR transcripts into cDNA relied on 5'RACE template switching, which added a universal primer site and UMIs. TCRdb processed the 5' RACE reads anew with MiXCR; each CDR3 protein has one entry. The data show about 160,000 distinct CDR3 sequences, with about a tenth seen just once and under 40% held by the top ten. To note about this clonotype: Its antigen is unknown.

Source: CD8+ T cells sorted from PBMCs, taken 45 days after the yellow fever booster vaccination. The V and J genes are TRBV30 and TRBJ1-2, with D hard to call. The TCR comes from a man aged 18 to 30 who received the YFV17D yellow fever vaccine. CDR3 sequence (DNA): TGTGCCTGGCAAGGGAAGGGCTACACCTTC. This codes for CAWQGKGYTF.